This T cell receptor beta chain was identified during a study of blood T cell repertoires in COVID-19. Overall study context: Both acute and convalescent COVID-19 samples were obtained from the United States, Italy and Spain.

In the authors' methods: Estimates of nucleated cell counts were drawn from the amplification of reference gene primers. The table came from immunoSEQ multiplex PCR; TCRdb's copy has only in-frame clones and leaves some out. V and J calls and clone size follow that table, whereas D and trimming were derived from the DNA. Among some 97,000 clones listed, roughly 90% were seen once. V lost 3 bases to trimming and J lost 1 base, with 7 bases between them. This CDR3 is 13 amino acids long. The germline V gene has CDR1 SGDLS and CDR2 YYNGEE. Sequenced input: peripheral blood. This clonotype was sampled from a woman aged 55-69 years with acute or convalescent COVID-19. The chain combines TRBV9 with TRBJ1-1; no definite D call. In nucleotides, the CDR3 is TGTGCCAGCAGCGCCCTCGGGAACACTGAAGCTTTCTTT. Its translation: CASSALGNTEAFF.